This T cell receptor (beta chain) was recovered during a study of cytomegalovirus exposure and HLA in healthy donors. Study-wide background: Within the Caucasian-associated ancestry cluster were approximately 77% of the approximately 400 genotyped donors.

Both 60 Vbeta primers and 13 Jbeta primers went into the PCR. This table comes from immunoSEQ multiplex PCR, and its TCRdb copy is limited to in-frame clones, with some not included. The table lists roughly 120,000 clones. On this clone itself: Antigen specificity is unknown.

Per germline, CDR1 LNHDA and CDR2 SQIVND (reference sequence). The CDR3 consists of 14 residues. Trimming left V 7 bases short and J 4 bases short, with 16 bases between. Whole-study findings and limits: Previously analyzed data showed that most TCR beta V segments were productive at a frequency of about 87% or about 30%. There were some public TCRs occurring in many donors, but most TCR sequences were rare. Serostatus for CMV was the only available immune exposure information.

The chain couples TRBV19 to TRBJ1-1; TRBD1 is a possible D gene (6 bases). This receptor was identified in a man aged 30 to 39 in good health and CMV-seronegative. The sample comprised PBMCs. The DNA for the CDR3 is TGTGCCAGTACACGTTTAGGGGGGGCCACTGAAGCTTTCTTT. Translated, it gives CASTRLGGATEAFF.